The clone carrying this TCR beta chain was counted a few times. What it binds is not known. Tagging with unique molecular identifiers was a feature of the TCR beta cDNA libraries. Input populations of 1 to 10 million T cells gave rise to 500,000 to 600,000 cDNA molecules. TCRdb analysed the PCR reads with MiXCR anew, one entry per CDR3 protein. The sample gives a few hundred thousand distinct CDR3 sequences, roughly 30% of which show up once; around 15% is in the top ten. The data originate from a study of post-analysis software for immune sequencing data. The overall study: Included among the disease courses, which were recorded for the cohort, were relapsing-remitting, secondary progressive and progressive-relapsing multiple sclerosis. The study, taken as a whole, reports: Controls had lower frequencies than patients of roughly five TRBV segments, which included TRBV5-6, TRBV5-1 and TRBV20-1. When compared against controls, multiple sclerosis patients showed significantly lower normalized Chao1 diversity. Analysis by F measure revealed that same-batch samples clustered strongly together.

CDR3 size: 14 residues. The V segment lost 2 bases and the J segment 5 bases; nucleotides outside the gene matches: 6. Germline CDR1 reads SGHTA; CDR2 reads FQGNSA. This receptor was identified in a girl between 5 and 17 years old with multiple sclerosis. Sequencing input: blood. This chain uses TRBV7-2 with TRBJ2-7; 7 nucleotides line up with TRBD1. CDR3 DNA sequence: TGTGCCAGCAGCTTACAAACAGGGGTCCACGAGCAGTACTTC. Protein sequence: CASSLQTGVHEQYF.